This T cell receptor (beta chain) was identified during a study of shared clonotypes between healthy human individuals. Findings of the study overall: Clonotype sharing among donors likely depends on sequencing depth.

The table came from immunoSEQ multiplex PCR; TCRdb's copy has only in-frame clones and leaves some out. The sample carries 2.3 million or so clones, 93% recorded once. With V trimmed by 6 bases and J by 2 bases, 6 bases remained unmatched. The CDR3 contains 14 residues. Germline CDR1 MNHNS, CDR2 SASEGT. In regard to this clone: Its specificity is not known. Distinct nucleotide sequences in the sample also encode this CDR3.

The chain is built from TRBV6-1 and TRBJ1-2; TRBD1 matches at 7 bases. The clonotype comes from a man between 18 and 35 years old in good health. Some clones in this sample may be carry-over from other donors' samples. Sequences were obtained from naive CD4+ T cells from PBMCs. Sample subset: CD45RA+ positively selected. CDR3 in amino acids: CASSPGGANYGYTF. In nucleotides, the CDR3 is TGTGCCAGCAGCCCAGGGGGGGCCAACTATGGCTACACCTTC.